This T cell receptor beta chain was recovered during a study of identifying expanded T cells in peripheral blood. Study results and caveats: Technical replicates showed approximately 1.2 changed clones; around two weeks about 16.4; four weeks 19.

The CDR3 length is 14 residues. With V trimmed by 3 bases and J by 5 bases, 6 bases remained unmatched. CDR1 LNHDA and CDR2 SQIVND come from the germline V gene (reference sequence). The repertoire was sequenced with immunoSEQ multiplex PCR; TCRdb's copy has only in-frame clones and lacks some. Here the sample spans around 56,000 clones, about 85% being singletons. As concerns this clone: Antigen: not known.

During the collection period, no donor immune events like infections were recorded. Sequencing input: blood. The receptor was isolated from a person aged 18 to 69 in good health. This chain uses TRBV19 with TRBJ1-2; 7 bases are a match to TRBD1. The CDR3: CASSILGGGYGYTF. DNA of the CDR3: TGTGCCAGTAGTATTTTAGGGGGCGGATATGGCTACACCTTC. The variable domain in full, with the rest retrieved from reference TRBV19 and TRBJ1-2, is DGGITQSPKYLFRKEGQNVTLSCEQNLNHDAMYWYRQDPGQGLRLIYYSQIVNDFQKGDIAEGYSVSREKKESFPLTVTSAQKNPTAFYLCASSILGGGYGYTFGSGTRLTVV.